This T cell receptor beta chain was retrieved from a study of T-cell reconstitution after alpha-beta-depleted transplantation in children. This clonotype was detected many times. Antigen: not known. Study results and caveats: T-cell counts and diversity were attributed mostly to newly produced T cells one year after transplant. Several hundred expanded graft clones reportedly were the source of alpha-beta T cells about two months after transplant.

The authors prepared the TCRbeta library with unique molecular identifiers. MiXCR, applied by TCRdb to the PCR reads, yields one record per CDR3 protein. The table records around 300,000 distinct CDR3 sequences, over 9.5% of them present only once. Trimming removed 1 base at V and 4 bases at J, with 12 bases between. The CDR3 runs 15 residues. CDR1 and CDR2 from the germline V gene are SGHRS and YFSETQ. Source: PBMCs, taken before TCRalphabeta/CD19-depleted stem cell transplant. The receptor was derived from a boy in the first two years of life with acute myeloid leukemia, due to receive a stem cell transplant. V usage is TRBV5-1 and J usage is TRBJ1-5, with a weak D call TRBD1 (5 bases). The CDR3 sequence: CASSLWGLGNQPQHF. The DNA of the CDR3 is TGCGCCAGCAGCTTGTGGGGGTTGGGAAATCAGCCCCAGCATTTT.